This entry lists 25 T cell receptor beta chains sequenced from one sample in a study of blood T cell repertoires in COVID-19. Assay: immunoSEQ multiplex PCR; the TCRdb copy retains only in-frame clones and omits some. The sample has over 110,000 clones, 75% to 90% seen once. The sample comprised PBMCs or T cells enriched from blood (not recorded which). Source of these receptors: a man aged 45-60 years in a cohort exposed to, infected with or recovered from COVID-19 (not recorded which).

The V and J genes are TRBV28 and TRBJ2-7; 10 positions match TRBD2. Germline V CDR1 and CDR2: MDHEN, SYDVKM. The CDR3 length is 14 residues. Trimming at V came to 7 bases and at J to 2 bases, leaving 5 bases not matched to a gene. CDR3 sequence reads: CASTSSGGPYEQYF. The CDR3 bases are TGTGCCAGCACTTCTAGCGGGGGACCCTACGAGCAGTACTTC.

The chain is built from TRBV19 and TRBJ2-1, with D perhaps matching TRBD2 (6 bases). CDR1 LNHDA and CDR2 SQIVND come from the germline V gene (reference sequence). V was trimmed by 3 bases and J by 0 bases, leaving 12 bases between them. This CDR3 contains 16 residues. This chain's CDR3 is CASSIWGGNSYNEQFF. For the CDR3, the DNA is TGTGCCAGTAGTATTTGGGGCGGGAACTCCTACAATGAGCAGTTCTTC.

The chain is built from TRBV27 and TRBJ2-6, with D perhaps TRBD1 (5 bases). Germline CDR1 MNHEY, CDR2 SMNVEV (reference sequence). V lost 6 bases and J 4 bases, leaving 10 bases between the germline ends. This CDR3 has 14 amino acids. CDR3 protein: CASSQGAGANVLTF. The CDR3 bases are TGTGCCAGCAGCCAAGGGGCGGGGGCCAACGTCCTGACTTTC.

V is TRBV6-4 and J is TRBJ2-1, with D unclear. Trimming cost V 3 bases and J 6 bases, with 15 bases left between them. This CDR3 region has 15 residues. Per the germline V gene, CDR1 is MRHNA and CDR2 is SNTAGT. This CDR3 reads CASSELASATNEQFF. The DNA for the CDR3 is TGTGCCAGCAGTGAATTGGCGAGCGCTACCAATGAGCAGTTCTTC.

The chain carries TRBV29-1 and TRBJ2-3; 7 bases agree with TRBD2. Germline CDR1 reads SQVTM; CDR2 reads ANQGSEA. Unmatched junction bases numbered 6, after V lost 3 bases and J lost 3 bases. CDR3 length: 14 residues. CDR3 sequence (DNA): TGCAGCGTTGAGAACTGGGGGGGGACAGATACGCAGTATTTT. Amino acid sequence: CSVENWGGTDTQYF.

The genes are TRBV4-1 and TRBJ1-2; 8 bases align to TRBD1. Looked up from germline, CDR1 is MGHRA and CDR2 is YSYEKL. V shed 1 base, J shed 2 bases, and the junction held 6 bases outside the gene matches. The CDR3 loop spans 16 amino acids. The CDR3 protein is CASSQGGQGANYGYTF. As DNA, the CDR3 is TGCGCCAGCAGCCAAGGTGGTCAGGGGGCGAACTATGGCTACACCTTC.

This clone was found a few times. This sequence joins TRBV6-5 and TRBJ2-1, with 13 bases identical to TRBD2. Germline V CDR1 and CDR2: MNHEY, SVGAGI. The CDR3 sequence is 13 residues long. Losses at the gene ends were 8 bases for V and 8 bases for J; bases not matched to a gene: 3. The CDR3 reads CASGTSGTYEQFF. In DNA, the CDR3 is TGTGCCAGCGGGACTAGCGGGACCTATGAGCAGTTCTTC.

The chain carries TRBV14 and TRBJ2-7, with 8 bases identical to TRBD1. This CDR3 is built from 13 residues. The J segment lost 3 bases and the V segment lost 5 bases, leaving 3 bases of the junction unmatched. Germline CDR1 is SGHDN and CDR2 is FVKESK. Here the CDR3 reads CASSGDRYYEQYF. DNA for the CDR3: TGTGCCAGCAGCGGGGACAGGTACTACGAGCAGTACTTC.

J is TRBJ1-5 and V is TRBV7-8; D is unresolved. Germline values: CDR1 SGHVS, CDR2 FQNEAQ. Trimming cost V 4 bases and J 1 base, with 8 bases left between them. This CDR3 has 14 amino acids. CDR3 sequence: CASSSELSNQPQHF. The CDR3 coding sequence is TGTGCCAGCAGCTCAGAACTAAGCAATCAGCCCCAGCATTTT.

The genes are TRBV30 and TRBJ1-6; 7 nucleotides match TRBD1. Germline-derived CDR1 and CDR2 are GTSNPN and SVGIG (reference sequence). V lost 0 bases and J lost 8; bases outside the gene matches: 7. CDR3 length: 15 residues. The CDR3 coding sequence is TGTGCCTGGAGTGTAGGGACAGCTATTGATTCACCCCTCCACTTT. The encoded protein is CAWSVGTAIDSPLHF.

This clone occurred once. The chain uses TRBV16 and TRBJ2-1; 7 bases fit TRBD2. This CDR3 has 15 amino acids. Germline lookup yields CDR1 KGHSY and CDR2 FQNENV. Germline trimming cut 1 base from V and 4 bases from J; bases unmatched to any gene: 4. The CDR3: CASSQLVAGYNEQFF. Here the CDR3 DNA reads TGTGCCAGCAGCCAATTGGTAGCGGGTTACAATGAGCAGTTCTTC.

This chain connects TRBV5-5 to TRBJ2-7, with D perhaps TRBD1 (5 bases). V was shortened by 3 bases and J by 6 bases, with 13 bases between the two germline ends. CDR3 length: 13 residues. From germline, CDR1 is SGHKS and CDR2 YYEKEE (reference sequence). CDR3 residues: CASSSRDFGEQYF. DNA for the CDR3: TGTGCCAGCAGCTCCAGGGATTTTGGCGAGCAGTACTTC.

This chain links TRBV19 with TRBJ2-5; weak D call: TRBD2 (6 bases). This CDR3 has 13 amino acids. Trimming shortened V by 5 bases and J by 6 bases, and 13 bases separated the two germline ends. Germline assignment: CDR1 LNHDA and CDR2 SQIVND (reference sequence). The DNA of the CDR3 is TGTGCCAGTAGTGGCGGGATGAAGCAGACCCAGTACTTC. The encoded protein is CASSGGMKQTQYF.

The chain recombines TRBV23-1 with TRBJ1-5; D may be TRBD1 (5 bases). TRBV23-1 is flagged as an ORF with uncertain function. Trimming pared 4 bases from V and 0 bases from J, leaving 13 bases between. The CDR3 is made up of 16 amino acids. CDR3 residues: CASSPSGSCSNQPQHF. CDR3 bases: TGCGCCAGCAGTCCGTCAGGGTCGTGTAGCAATCAGCCCCAGCATTTT.

V and J are TRBV30 and TRBJ1-5, with a possible D match to TRBD1 (5 bases). Trimming removed 3 bases from V and 9 bases from J, with 12 bases in between. This CDR3 comprises 12 residues. CDR1 is GTSNPN and CDR2 is SVGIG in the germline V gene (reference sequence). CDR3 sequence (DNA): TGTGCCTGGAGCCGGTGGGGGGGGCCCCAGCATTTT. It is translated as CAWSRWGGPQHF. The full variable domain, in which reference TRBV30 and TRBJ1-5 provide the parts outside the CDR3, is SQTIHQWPATLVQPVGSPLSLECTVEGTSNPNLYWYRQAAGRGLQLLFYSVGIGQISSEVPQNLSASRPQDRQFILSSKKLLLSDSGFYLCAWSRWGGPQHFGDGTRLSIL.

This chain uses TRBV3-1 (or the pseudogene TRBV3-2) with TRBJ1-4; D unclear. Per the germline V gene, CDR1 is LGHDT and CDR2 is YNNKEL (reference sequence). The length of the CDR3 is 15 residues. V lost 3 bases, J lost 5 bases, and 13 bases lay in between. The CDR3 bases are TGTGCCAGCAGCCACCGAGGGTTCGGGAATGAAAAACTGTTTTTT. It encodes CASSHRGFGNEKLFF.

V gene TRBV6-5 combines with J gene TRBJ2-7; TRBD2 matches at 7 bases. Germline V gene lookup returns CDR1 MNHEY and CDR2 SVGAGI. V trimming: 6 bases; J trimming: 5 bases; junction bases outside the gene matches: 10. The CDR3 sequence is 14 residues long. This chain's CDR3 is CASSWGGDHDEQYF. The CDR3 DNA follows: TGTGCCAGCAGCTGGGGAGGGGACCACGACGAGCAGTACTTC.

The sample holds a few counts of this clone. CDR3 region: CATSDFIGPMWGSASGVYEQYF. The CDR3 DNA is TGTGCCACCAGTGATTTTATCGGCCCTATGTGGGGTTCAGCTAGCGGGGTTTACGAGCAGTACTTC. The chain is built from TRBV24-1 and TRBJ2-7; the match to TRBD2 covers 9 bases. Unmatched junction bases numbered 25, after V lost 1 base and J lost 4 bases. Germline CDR1 is KGHDR and CDR2 is SFDVKD. The CDR3 is made up of 22 amino acids.

The chain uses TRBV10-1 and TRBJ2-1, with 12 bases fitting TRBD2. Per the germline V gene, CDR1 is WNHNN and CDR2 is SYGVQD (reference sequence). The ends lost 2 bases at V and 6 bases at J; junction bases unmatched: 5. The CDR3 has 16 amino acids. The CDR3 region is CASSEPRLAGANEQFF. CDR3 bases: TGCGCCAGCAGTGAGCCAAGACTAGCGGGAGCCAATGAGCAGTTCTTC.

The CDR3 coding sequence is TGTGCCAGCACCTCTTGGGGGACACAGGGCAATGAGCAGTTCTTC. Translating gives CASTSWGTQGNEQFF. The genes are TRBV6-5 and TRBJ2-1, with a tentative D call TRBD1 (6 bases). The length of the CDR3 is 15 residues. Trimming removed 7 bases at V and 6 bases at J, with 19 bases between. Germline V lookup: CDR1 MNHEY, CDR2 SVGAGI.

With respect to this clone: A read error may produce the germline difference seen at one junction end. The chain links TRBV15 to TRBJ1-5, with a tentative D call TRBD1 (6 bases). The CDR3 is made up of 11 amino acids. Germline V gene lookup returns CDR1 LNHNV and CDR2 YYDKDF (reference sequence). CDR3 bases: TGTGCCACCAGCAGCCCCGGACAGAGGGATTTT. It codes for CATSSPGQRDF.

The chain is built from TRBV14 and TRBJ2-6, with a possible D match to TRBD2 (6 bases). Germline V gives CDR1 SGHDN, CDR2 FVKESK. The V end lost 2 bases, the J end lost 2 bases, and 16 bases lay between the germline ends. The CDR3 runs to 18 residues. This CDR3 is CASSQFTGGTPGANVLTF. The CDR3 DNA is TGTGCCAGCAGCCAATTCACCGGAGGGACCCCTGGGGCCAACGTCCTGACTTTC.

The chain recombines TRBV30 with TRBJ1-2; the match to TRBD1 covers 10 bases. V shed 3 bases, J shed 4 bases, and the junction held 2 bases outside the gene matches. CDR3 size: 13 residues. The V gene's germline CDR1 is GTSNPN and CDR2 SVGIG (reference sequence). The CDR3 DNA reads TGTGCCTGGAGGGACAGGGGGTCCTATGGCTACACCTTC. This sequence encodes CAWRDRGSYGYTF.

This chain links TRBV18 with TRBJ1-1, with D maybe TRBD1 (5 bases). The V end lost 6 bases, the J end lost 5 bases, and 13 bases lay between the germline ends. The CDR3 runs 13 residues. The germline CDR1 and CDR2 sequences are KGHSH and LQKENI. CDR3 loop: CASSSSRETEAFF. The CDR3 nucleotides read TGTGCCAGCTCTTCTTCCAGGGAAACTGAAGCTTTCTTT.

The chain is built from TRBV9 and TRBJ2-5, with 8 nucleotides matching TRBD2. Unmatched junction bases numbered 17, after V lost 4 bases and J lost 9 bases. CDR1 and CDR2 from the germline V gene are SGDLS and YYNGEE. This CDR3 has 16 amino acids. CDR3 in DNA: TGTGCCAGCAGCCCAGGCCCGGACGGGGGGGGTCTGTCCCAGTACTTC. Protein product: CASSPGPDGGGLSQYF.